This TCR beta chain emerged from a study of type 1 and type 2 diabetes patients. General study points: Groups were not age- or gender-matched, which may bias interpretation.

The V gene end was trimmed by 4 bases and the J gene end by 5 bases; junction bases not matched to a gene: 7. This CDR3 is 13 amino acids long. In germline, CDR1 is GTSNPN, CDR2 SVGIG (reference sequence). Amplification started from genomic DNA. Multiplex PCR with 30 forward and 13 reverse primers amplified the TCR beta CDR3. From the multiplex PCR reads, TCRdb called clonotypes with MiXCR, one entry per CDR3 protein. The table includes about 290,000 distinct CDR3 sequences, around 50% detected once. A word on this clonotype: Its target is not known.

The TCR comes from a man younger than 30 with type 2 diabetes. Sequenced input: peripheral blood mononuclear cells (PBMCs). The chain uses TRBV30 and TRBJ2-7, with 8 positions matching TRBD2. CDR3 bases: TGTGCCTGGAACGTCCGGGAGGGCGACGAGCAGTACTTC. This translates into CAWNVREGDEQYF.